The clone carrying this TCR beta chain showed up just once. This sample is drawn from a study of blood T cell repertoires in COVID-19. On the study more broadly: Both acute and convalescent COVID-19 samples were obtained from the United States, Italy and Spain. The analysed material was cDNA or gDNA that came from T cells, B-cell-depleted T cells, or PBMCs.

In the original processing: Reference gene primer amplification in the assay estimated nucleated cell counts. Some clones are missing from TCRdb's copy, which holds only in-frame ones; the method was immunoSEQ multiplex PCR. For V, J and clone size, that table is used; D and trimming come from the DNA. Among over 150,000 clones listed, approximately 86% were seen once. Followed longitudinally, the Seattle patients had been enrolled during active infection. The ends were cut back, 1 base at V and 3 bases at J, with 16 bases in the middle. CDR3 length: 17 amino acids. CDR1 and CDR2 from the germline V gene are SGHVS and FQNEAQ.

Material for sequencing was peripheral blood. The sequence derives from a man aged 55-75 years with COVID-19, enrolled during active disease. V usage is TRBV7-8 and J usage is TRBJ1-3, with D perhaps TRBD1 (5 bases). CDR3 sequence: CASSLEYAGFIGNTIYF. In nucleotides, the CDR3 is TGTGCCAGCAGCTTAGAATACGCAGGGTTTATTGGAAACACCATATATTTT.